The source of this T cell receptor (beta chain) is a study of blood T cell repertoires in COVID-19. Study as a whole: From the United States, Italy and Spain came samples of acute and convalescent COVID-19. Sources were T cells, B-cell-depleted T cells, or PBMCs; the material itself was cDNA or gDNA.

The germline V gene encodes CDR1 SGDLS and CDR2 YYNGEE. The CDR3 is 12 amino acids. Germline trimming cut 1 base from V and 8 bases from J; bases unmatched to any gene: 1. This clone is a singleton in its sample. In the authors' methods: Estimated nucleated cell counts came from reference gene primer amplification. The data were produced by immunoSEQ multiplex PCR, yet TCRdb's version contains in-frame clones alone and is incomplete. The V and J calls and clone size were taken over from that table, and D and trimming were inferred from the DNA. Of around 88,000 clones listed, roughly 80% are singletons.

The chain combines TRBV9 with TRBJ1-1, with TRBD1 matching 8 bases. The sequence came from a woman of 80 years or more with acute or convalescent COVID-19. Sequencing input: peripheral blood. The CDR3 reads CASSVNRGEAFF. The CDR3 coding sequence is TGTGCCAGCAGCGTAAACAGGGGGGAAGCTTTCTTT.